The next 11 T cell receptor beta chains were all read from a single sample in a study of T cell responses to AZD1222 COVID-19 vaccine. The data were produced by immunoSEQ multiplex PCR, yet TCRdb's version contains in-frame clones alone and is incomplete. The sample holds 150,000 to 160,000 clones, 75% to 90% seen once. Sequenced here: peripheral blood, sampled after recovery from COVID-19. Receptors were obtained from an adult who had recovered from COVID-19.

This rearrangement joins TRBV5-6 to TRBJ2-7, with TRBD2 identical over 7 bases. Germline V gives CDR1 SGHDT, CDR2 YYEEEE. The CDR3 is 14 amino acids. Trimming cost V 4 bases and J 6 bases; bases outside gene matches: 10. The CDR3 nucleotides are TGTGCCAGCAGCATCGGGGGGTCACGGGGCGAGCAGTACTTC. Its translation is CASSIGGSRGEQYF.

This clone was counted a single time. The chain uses TRBV28 and TRBJ2-7; 7 bases fit TRBD2. V was clipped by 2 bases and J by 4 bases; unmatched bases: 14. This CDR3 is built from 17 residues. Germline CDR1 reads MDHEN; CDR2 reads SYDVKM. Here the CDR3 reads CASSLRLADVQGYEQYF. The CDR3 DNA follows: TGTGCCAGCAGTTTAAGACTAGCCGATGTACAAGGGTACGAGCAGTACTTC.

This clone has a handful of counts. The chain is built from TRBV28 and TRBJ1-4; D might be TRBD1 (6 bases). V lost 2 bases and J 5 bases, leaving 15 bases between the germline ends. Germline CDR1 and CDR2: MDHEN and SYDVKM. The CDR3 has 16 amino acids. CDR3 sequence (DNA): TGTGCCAGCAGTTTAGGTGGGGGCCGTACGAATGAAAAACTGTTTTTT. It is translated as CASSLGGGRTNEKLFF.

This rearrangement joins TRBV7-2 to TRBJ1-5; D not resolved. The CDR3 consists of 15 residues. Germline CDR1 SGHTA, CDR2 FQGNSA. The V end lost 1 base, the J end lost 7 bases, and 14 bases lay between the germline ends. The CDR3 sequence is CASSLGPAVQQPQHF. CDR3 bases: TGTGCCAGCAGCTTAGGCCCGGCAGTGCAGCAGCCCCAGCATTTT.

The chain links TRBV19 to TRBJ2-2; 12 bases are a match to TRBD2. The CDR3 is made up of 14 amino acids. CDR1 and CDR2 (germline): LNHDA, SQIVND (reference sequence). V shed 7 bases and J 6 bases; nucleotides not matched to a gene: 3. The CDR3 is CASTGTSGPGELFF. The CDR3 DNA follows: TGTGCCAGTACTGGGACTAGCGGGCCCGGGGAGCTGTTTTTT.

This clone was counted between two and nine times. This same CDR3 is encoded by further DNA sequences in the sample. The genes are TRBV7-3 and TRBJ2-5, with D perhaps being TRBD1 or TRBD2 (5 bases each). CDR1 is SGHTA, CDR2 FQGTGA, per germline. The CDR3 is 14 residues long. Trimming took off 5 bases at V and 1 base at J, with 11 bases between the two ends. CDR3 in amino acids: CASSPTGLQETQYF. CDR3 sequence (DNA): TGTGCCAGCAGCCCTACAGGACTCCAAGAGACCCAGTACTTC.

V is TRBV7-4 and J is TRBJ2-7, with TRBD1 identical over 7 bases. The CDR3 has 15 residues. V was clipped by 1 base and J by 1 base; unmatched bases: 4. The V gene's germline CDR1 is SGHVT and CDR2 SQSDAQ. Here the CDR3 DNA reads TGTGCCAGCAGCTTAGTGCCAGGGGGATCCTACGAGCAGTACTTC. Translating gives CASSLVPGGSYEQYF. The whole variable domain, remainder taken from reference TRBV7-4 and TRBJ2-7, is GAGVSQSPRYKVAKRGRDVALRCDSISGHVTLYWYRQTLGQGSEVLTYSQSDAQRDKSGRPSGRFSAERPERSVSTLKIQRTEQGDSAVYLCASSLVPGGSYEQYFGPGTRLTVT.

The V and J genes are TRBV28 and TRBJ2-7; D is tentatively TRBD1 or TRBD2 (6 bases each). The CDR3 extends over 14 amino acids. Germline V gives CDR1 MDHEN, CDR2 SYDVKM. The ends were cut back, 6 bases at V and 0 bases at J, with 12 bases in the middle. The CDR3 DNA reads as TGTGCCAGCAGGGGGGGCCTTTACTCCTACGAGCAGTACTTC. This gives the protein CASRGGLYSYEQYF.

This chain connects TRBV7-9 to TRBJ1-1; no firm D call. V was trimmed by 3 bases and J by 4 bases, leaving 12 bases between them. From germline, CDR1 is SEHNR and CDR2 FQNEAQ (reference sequence). This CDR3 is 14 amino acids long. CDR3 DNA: TGTGCCAGCAGCTTGAGGTCGGGAGGCACTGAAGCTTTCTTT. It codes for CASSLRSGGTEAFF.

The chain is built from TRBV4-2 and TRBJ1-3, with 10 bases identical to TRBD1. The V and J ends lost 3 bases and 4 bases, in that order; junction bases with no gene match: 15. The length of the CDR3 is 19 residues. Germline CDR1 LGHNA, CDR2 YNFKEQ. The CDR3 region is CASSHTTGGERTSGNTIYF. As DNA, the CDR3 is TGTGCCAGCAGCCATACGACAGGGGGCGAAAGAACCTCCGGAAACACCATATATTTT.

The chain recombines TRBV14 with TRBJ1-1; D possibly corresponds to TRBD1 (5 bases). Germline CDR1 SGHDN, CDR2 FVKESK. This CDR3 has 13 residues. Deletions cut 0 bases from V and 8 bases from J, with 10 bases between. CDR3 residues: CASSQDWEGEAFF. Here the CDR3 DNA reads TGTGCCAGCAGCCAAGATTGGGAGGGGGAAGCTTTCTTT.